The 11 T cell receptor beta chains presented below share a single source sample, sequenced in a study of beta chain features in type 1 diabetes. Sequencing targeted expressed TCRB transcripts, as all isolated RNA had been reverse transcribed. TCRdb keeps only in-frame clones here, not all; method: immunoSEQ multiplex PCR. The table shows fewer than 900,000 clones, with roughly 16% occurring only once. Sample: naive CD4+ T cells from blood. The receptors were sampled from a young woman in good health.

The sample holds a few counts of this clone. Here the CDR3 reads CASSLFRDTRLSVETQYF. For the CDR3, the DNA is TGTGCCAGCTCACTGTTCCGGGACACGAGGTTGTCTGTAGAGACCCAGTACTTC. This chain links TRBV18 with TRBJ2-5, with D possibly being TRBD1 (6 bases). V was pared by 4 bases and J by 4 bases, with 25 bases between. The CDR3 has 18 amino acids. In germline, CDR1 is KGHSH, CDR2 LQKENI.

In this sample, this clone turned up a few times. The CDR3 reads CASSPTSGDDGELFF. CDR3 sequence (DNA): TGTGCCAGCAGCCCGACTAGCGGGGATGACGGGGAGCTGTTTTTT. J is TRBJ2-2 and V is TRBV11-3, with 11 bases aligning to TRBD2. Trimming cost V 5 bases and J 7 bases; bases outside gene matches: 6. Germline V gene sequence: CDR1 SGHNT, CDR2 YENEEA. The CDR3 totals 15 residues. The full variable domain, rest sourced from reference TRBV11-3 and TRBJ2-2, is EAGVVQSPRYKIIEKKQPVAFWCNPISGHNTLYWYLQNLGQGPELLIRYENEEAVDDSQLPKDRFSAERLKGVDSTLKIQPAELGDSAVYLCASSPTSGDDGELFFGEGSRLTVL.

The V call is TRBV28, the J call TRBJ2-1; TRBD1 is a possible D gene (6 bases). Trimming pared 3 bases from V and 9 bases from J, leaving 12 bases between. This CDR3 is built from 13 residues. In germline, CDR1 is MDHEN, CDR2 SYDVKM. The CDR3 loop reads CASSFGTTSEQFF. The CDR3 DNA is TGTGCCAGCAGTTTCGGGACAACAAGTGAGCAGTTCTTC.

The chain joins TRBV5-6 to TRBJ2-3; D gene ambiguous. The CDR3 consists of 16 residues. Trimming took 2 bases from V and 0 from J, leaving 13 bases between them. Germline V gene sequence: CDR1 SGHDT, CDR2 YYEEEE. The CDR3 bases are TGTGCCAGCAGCTTTGTGAAAATAACTAGCACAGATACGCAGTATTTT. This sequence encodes CASSFVKITSTDTQYF.

V and J are TRBV28 and TRBJ1-1, with TRBD1 matching 8 bases. There are 15 residues in the CDR3. Germline CDR1 is MDHEN and CDR2 is SYDVKM. V gave up 7 bases and J gave up 1 base; unmatched junction bases: 8. The CDR3, as DNA: TGTGCCAGCACCATATCAGGGGGCGCGAACACTGAAGCTTTCTTT. As protein: CASTISGGANTEAFF.

This clone was picked up a small number of times. V is TRBV7-9 and J is TRBJ1-1; 7 bases agree with TRBD1. This CDR3 has 17 amino acids. Per the germline V gene, CDR1 is SEHNR and CDR2 is FQNEAQ (reference sequence). V was pared by 5 bases and J by 0 bases, with 12 bases of the junction left unmatched. CDR3 loop: CASSPRNWDSLNTEAFF. As DNA, the CDR3 is TGTGCCAGCAGCCCTAGGAATTGGGACAGTTTGAACACTGAAGCTTTCTTT. The entire variable domain, with the rest obtained from reference TRBV7-9 and TRBJ1-1, is as follows: DTGVSQNPRHKITKRGQNVTFRCDPISEHNRLYWYRQTLGQGPEFLTYFQNEAQLEKSRLLSDRFSAERPKGSFSTLEIQRTEQGDSAMYLCASSPRNWDSLNTEAFFGQGTRLTVV.

This clone was recorded a few times. This chain joins TRBV28 and TRBJ2-1; TRBD2 matches 9 bases. This CDR3 is 16 amino acids long. The V segment lost 6 bases and the J segment 1 base; nucleotides outside the gene matches: 7. Germline V gives CDR1 MDHEN, CDR2 SYDVKM. The CDR3 region has the DNA TGTGCCAGCAGCCACACTAGCGGGTTTTCCTACAATGAGCAGTTCTTC. Its protein is CASSHTSGFSYNEQFF.

This clone was observed a few times. The gene calls are TRBV28 and TRBJ2-7, with D unresolved. The V end lost 7 bases, the J end lost 2 bases, and 6 bases lay between the germline ends. This CDR3 spans 11 amino acids. Germline CDR1 is MDHEN and CDR2 is SYDVKM. CDR3 DNA: TGTGCCAGCACCTCTACCTACGAGCAGTACTTC. This gives the protein CASTSTYEQYF.

This CDR3 reads CASSSLGDTQYF. The DNA of the CDR3 is TGTGCCAGCAGCTCCCTTGGAGATACGCAGTATTTT. The gene calls are TRBV7-2 and TRBJ2-3; D unclear. Germline assignment: CDR1 SGHTA and CDR2 FQGNSA. V lost 4 bases and J 5 bases, leaving 7 bases between the germline ends. The CDR3 has 12 amino acids.

This clone was recorded a few times. This chain connects TRBV19 to TRBJ2-3; possible D gene TRBD2, 7 bases. Per germline, CDR1 LNHDA and CDR2 SQIVND (reference sequence). V was trimmed by 3 bases and J by 5 bases, leaving 15 bases between them. This CDR3 is built from 15 residues. The CDR3 sequence: CASSIEGGLGDTQYF. The CDR3 coding sequence is TGTGCCAGTAGTATTGAGGGGGGGCTGGGAGATACGCAGTATTTT.

This clone has just a few counts. J is TRBJ2-5 and V is TRBV7-3; 11 bases are a match to TRBD2. Germline CDR1 reads SGHTA; CDR2 reads FQGTGA. V lost 5 bases to trimming and J lost 4 bases; unmatched junction nucleotides: 9. The CDR3 is made up of 16 amino acids. The CDR3 nucleotides are TGTGCCAGCAGCCTGAATAGCGGGAGGGCCGGAGAGACCCAGTACTTC. Translation: CASSLNSGRAGETQYF.